The sequence of this TCR beta chain was determined in a study of blood T cell repertoires in COVID-19. Across the whole study: Donors in the United States, Italy and Spain gave samples during acute or convalescent COVID-19. The cDNA or gDNA used as material had been derived from T cells, B-cell-depleted T cells, or PBMCs.

The authors' processing: Counts of nucleated cells, estimated from reference gene primer amplification, were obtained. This table comes from immunoSEQ multiplex PCR, and its TCRdb copy is limited to in-frame clones, with some not included. Clone size and V and J calls were adopted from that table, with D and trimming inferred from the DNA. The repertoire holds about 110,000 clones, with around 86% as singletons. Concerning this clone: Germline and junction disagree at one end, which may indicate a read error.

Germline V CDR1 and CDR2: MDHEN, SYDVKM. The CDR3 consists of 16 residues. This TCR was recovered from a man aged 80 or over with acute or convalescent COVID-19. J is TRBJ2-5 and V is TRBV28; 14 nucleotides match TRBD2. The sequenced sample was peripheral blood. The CDR3 here is CASSLWGTSGRMAGHF. The CDR3 nucleotides read TGTGCCAGCAGTTTGTGGGGGACTAGCGGGAGAATGGCGGGGCACTTC. The whole variable domain, remainder taken from reference TRBV28 and TRBJ2-5, is DVKVTQSSRYLVKRTGEKVFLECVQDMDHENMFWYRQDPGLGLRLIYFSYDVKMKEKGDIPEGYSVSREKKERFSLILESASTNQTSMYLCASSLWGTSGRMAGHFGPGTRLLVL.